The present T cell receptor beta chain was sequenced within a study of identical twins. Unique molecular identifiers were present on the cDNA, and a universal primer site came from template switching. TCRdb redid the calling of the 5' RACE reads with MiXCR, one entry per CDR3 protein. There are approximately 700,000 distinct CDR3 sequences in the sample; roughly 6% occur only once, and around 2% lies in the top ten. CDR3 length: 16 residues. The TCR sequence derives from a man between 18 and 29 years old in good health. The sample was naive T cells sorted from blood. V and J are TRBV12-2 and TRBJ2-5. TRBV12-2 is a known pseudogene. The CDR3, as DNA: TGTGCAAGTCGCTTAGCGACTAGCGGGCTCCAAGAGACCCAGTACTTC. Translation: CASRLATSGLQETQYF.